This TCR beta chain was sequenced for a study of OX40 agonist ivuxolimab in advanced cancers. The CDR3 has 15 amino acids. With V trimmed by 5 bases and J by 4 bases, 8 bases remained unmatched. Germline CDR1 is MNHEY and CDR2 is SMNVEV (reference sequence). TCRdb's table, derived via immunoSEQ multiplex PCR, lists solely in-frame clones and lacks some. The sample lists some 84,000 clones; around 92% were seen once. The material was CD4+ or CD8+ T cells sorted from blood, obtained in a trial of the OX40 agonist ivuxolimab. This TCR came from an adult with an advanced solid tumor such as melanoma, head and neck, liver or kidney cancer. The chain employs TRBV27 and TRBJ2-7; 10 nucleotides match TRBD2. The CDR3 loop reads CASSPRLAGVYEQYF. The DNA for the CDR3 is TGTGCCAGCAGTCCTCGGCTAGCGGGGGTATACGAGCAGTACTTC.